This T cell receptor beta chain derives from a study of blood T cell repertoires in COVID-19. Overall study context: Italy, Spain and the United States were the sources of the convalescent and acute COVID-19 samples.

Germline V gene lookup returns CDR1 SGHTS and CDR2 YDEGEE. Germline trimming cut 2 bases from V and 2 bases from J; bases unmatched to any gene: 1. This CDR3 has 14 residues. Participants had their cohort set by participant-reported clinical history. TCRdb's table, derived via immunoSEQ multiplex PCR, lists solely in-frame clones and lacks some. The sample lists around 190,000 clones, approximately 88% seen once, with more than 8.5% in the top ten. The sample was PBMCs or T cells enriched from blood (not recorded which). V is TRBV5-8 and J is TRBJ2-3; 8 bases fit TRBD2. This clonotype was sampled from a woman between 18 and 29 years old who had recovered from COVID-19. In DNA, the CDR3 is TGTGCCAGCAGCTTAGCGGGAGACACAGATACGCAGTATTTT. This gives the protein CASSLAGDTDTQYF.